These 8 T cell receptor beta chains came from one sample sequenced in a study of OX40 agonist ivuxolimab in advanced cancers. Produced via immunoSEQ multiplex PCR; TCRdb's table is partial and in-frame only. The table includes approximately 94,000 clones, roughly 84% detected once. This material consisted of CD4+ or CD8+ T cells sorted from blood, taken in a trial of the OX40 agonist ivuxolimab. Every receptor here comes from an adult with an advanced solid tumor such as melanoma, head and neck, liver or kidney cancer.

This chain joins TRBV28 and TRBJ2-5; D possibly matches TRBD1 or TRBD2 (5 bases each). V lost 5 bases, J lost 8 bases, and 12 bases lay in between. This CDR3 region has 12 residues. Germline-derived CDR1 and CDR2 are MDHEN and SYDVKM. The CDR3 DNA sequence: TGTGCCAGCAGTCCGAGGGGACGAACCCAGTACTTC. Protein: CASSPRGRTQYF.

This chain uses TRBV11-3 with TRBJ2-5; TRBD1 aligns across 7 bases. Trimming at V came to 1 base and at J to 0 bases, leaving 5 bases not matched to a gene. CDR1 is SGHNT, CDR2 YENEEA, per germline. This CDR3 has 16 amino acids. The DNA for the CDR3 is TGTGCCAGCAGCTTAGGCCTGACAGGGAACCAAGAGACCCAGTACTTC. Protein sequence: CASSLGLTGNQETQYF.

The V and J genes are TRBV28 and TRBJ2-7; D call uncertain. Trimming took 3 bases from V and 4 from J, leaving 4 bases between them. This CDR3 has 11 residues. CDR1 and CDR2 from the germline V gene are MDHEN and SYDVKM. The CDR3 bases are TGTGCCAGCAGTTTCGGTTACGAGCAGTACTTC. Translating gives CASSFGYEQYF.

The J gene is TRBJ2-5, the V gene TRBV7-2, with 10 bases that match TRBD2. V shed 5 bases, J shed 4 bases, and the junction held 7 bases outside the gene matches. The CDR3 sequence is 15 residues long. Germline CDR1 reads SGHTA; CDR2 reads FQGNSA. This chain's CDR3 is CASSRSSGGPETQYF. DNA of the CDR3: TGTGCCAGCAGCAGATCTAGCGGGGGCCCAGAGACCCAGTACTTC.

The CDR3 reads CASSLERGPNEKLFF. CDR3 in DNA: TGTGCCAGCAGCCTCGAGAGGGGGCCTAATGAAAAACTGTTTTTT. The chain recombines TRBV11-1 with TRBJ1-4, with TRBD1 matching 7 bases. This CDR3 has 15 amino acids. With V trimmed by 5 bases and J by 3 bases, 6 bases remained unmatched. CDR1 is SGHAT and CDR2 is FQDESV in the germline V gene (reference sequence).

J is TRBJ2-2 and V is TRBV28; TRBD2 matches at 9 bases. With 6 bases clipped from V and 5 bases from J, the junction kept 1 base outside the gene matches. The CDR3 totals 13 residues. Germline CDR1 and CDR2: MDHEN and SYDVKM. The DNA of the CDR3 is TGTGCCAGCAGGCGGGGGGGAACCGGGGAGCTGTTTTTT. Translated, it gives CASRRGGTGELFF.

This clone came up once. V gene TRBV14 combines with J gene TRBJ2-5; no firm D call. CDR3 length equals 13 residues. The V gene's germline CDR1 is SGHDN and CDR2 FVKESK. V gave up 5 bases and J gave up 3 bases, with 10 bases separating them. As DNA, the CDR3 is TGTGCCAGCAGCTGGGGTCCGGAAGAGACCCAGTACTTC. Residues: CASSWGPEETQYF.

The chain links TRBV4-3 to TRBJ2-1; possibly TRBD2 for D (5 bases). Germline lookup yields CDR1 LGHNA and CDR2 YSLEER. This CDR3 is built from 14 residues. The germline V and J ends were trimmed by 2 bases and 10 bases, with 15 bases remaining between them. In nucleotides, the CDR3 is TGCGCCAGCAGCCAATATCCCGGGCGCGGGGAGCAGTTCTTC. This gives the protein CASSQYPGRGEQFF.